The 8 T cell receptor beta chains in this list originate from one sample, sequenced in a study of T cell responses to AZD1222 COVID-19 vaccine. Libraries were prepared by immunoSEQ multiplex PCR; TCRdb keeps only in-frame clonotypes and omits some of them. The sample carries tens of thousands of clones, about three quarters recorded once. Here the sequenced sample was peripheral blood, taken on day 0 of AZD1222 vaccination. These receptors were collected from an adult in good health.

CDR3 coding DNA: TGTGCCTGGAGCAAATTGCCTTTAGCGGGGGGAGCCGATACGCAGTATTTT. This gives the protein CAWSKLPLAGGADTQYF. The rearrangement uses TRBV30 and TRBJ2-3, with 10 bases aligning to TRBD2. This CDR3 has 17 residues. With 3 bases clipped from V and 6 bases from J, the junction kept 15 bases outside the gene matches. Germline V gives CDR1 GTSNPN, CDR2 SVGIG (reference sequence).

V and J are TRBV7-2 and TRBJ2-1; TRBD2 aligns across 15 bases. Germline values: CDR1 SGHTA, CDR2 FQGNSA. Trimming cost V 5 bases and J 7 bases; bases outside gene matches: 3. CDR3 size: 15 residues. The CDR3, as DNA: TGTGCCAGCAGCCCCGGGACTAGCGGGGGGAATGAGCAGTTCTTC. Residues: CASSPGTSGGNEQFF.

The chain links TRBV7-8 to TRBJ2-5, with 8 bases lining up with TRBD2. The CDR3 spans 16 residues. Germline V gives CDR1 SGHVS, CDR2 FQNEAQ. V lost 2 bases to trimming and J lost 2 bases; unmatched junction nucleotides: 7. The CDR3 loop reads CASSLRFGGAQETQYF. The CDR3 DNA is TGTGCCAGCAGCTTACGATTCGGGGGGGCTCAAGAGACCCAGTACTTC.

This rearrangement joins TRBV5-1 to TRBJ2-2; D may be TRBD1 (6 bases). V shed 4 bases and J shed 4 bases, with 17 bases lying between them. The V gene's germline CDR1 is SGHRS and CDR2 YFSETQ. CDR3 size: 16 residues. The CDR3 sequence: CASSLYRDIFTGELFF. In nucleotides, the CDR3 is TGCGCCAGCAGCCTGTACCGGGACATCTTCACCGGGGAGCTGTTTTTT.

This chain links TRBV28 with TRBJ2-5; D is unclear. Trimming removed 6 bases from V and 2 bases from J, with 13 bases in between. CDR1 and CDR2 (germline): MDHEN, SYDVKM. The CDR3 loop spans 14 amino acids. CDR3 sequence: CASSQNILQETQYF. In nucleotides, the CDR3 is TGTGCCAGCAGCCAAAACATACTTCAAGAGACCCAGTACTTC.

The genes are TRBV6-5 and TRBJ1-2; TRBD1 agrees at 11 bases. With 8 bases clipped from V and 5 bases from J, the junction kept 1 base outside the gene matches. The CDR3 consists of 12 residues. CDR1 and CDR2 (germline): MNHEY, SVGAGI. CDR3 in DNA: TGTGCCAGCGGGACAGGGGGGTATGGCTACACCTTC. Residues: CASGTGGYGYTF.

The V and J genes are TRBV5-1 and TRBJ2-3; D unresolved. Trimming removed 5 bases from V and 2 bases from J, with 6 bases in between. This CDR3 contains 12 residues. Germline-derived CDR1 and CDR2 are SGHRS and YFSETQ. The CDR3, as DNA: TGCGCCAGCAGAGAAATCACAGATACGCAGTATTTT. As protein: CASREITDTQYF. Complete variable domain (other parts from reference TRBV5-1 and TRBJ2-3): KAGVTQTPRYLIKTRGQQVTLSCSPISGHRSVSWYQQTPGQGLQFLFEYFSETQRNKGNFPGRFSGRQFSNSRSEMNVSTLELGDSALYLCASREITDTQYFGPGTRLTVL.

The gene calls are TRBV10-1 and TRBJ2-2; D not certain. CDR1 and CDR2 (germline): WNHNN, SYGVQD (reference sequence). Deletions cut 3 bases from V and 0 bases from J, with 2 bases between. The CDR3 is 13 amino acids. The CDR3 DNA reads TGCGCCAGCAGTGACCCGAACACCGGGGAGCTGTTTTTT. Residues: CASSDPNTGELFF.